A single T cell receptor beta chain is shown here with its context. The CDR3 runs 15 residues. Trimming cost V 0 bases and J 4 bases; bases outside gene matches: 1. The germline CDR1 and CDR2 sequences are SGHDT and YYEEEE. This sample is part of a study of T cells after somatic rescue of genetic block. Using immunoSEQ multiplex PCR, the repertoire was profiled, and TCRdb retains in-frame clones only, with some absent. The sample carries roughly 15,000 clones, roughly 78% recorded once. The TCR sequence derives from a boy younger than 18. The sequenced sample was peripheral blood mononuclear cells (PBMCs). The genes are TRBV5-6 and TRBJ2-1; 10 nucleotides match TRBD2. CDR3 nucleotide sequence: TGTGCCAGCAGCTTGGGACTAGCGGGTTACAATGAGCAGTTCTTC. Its protein product is CASSLGLAGYNEQFF.